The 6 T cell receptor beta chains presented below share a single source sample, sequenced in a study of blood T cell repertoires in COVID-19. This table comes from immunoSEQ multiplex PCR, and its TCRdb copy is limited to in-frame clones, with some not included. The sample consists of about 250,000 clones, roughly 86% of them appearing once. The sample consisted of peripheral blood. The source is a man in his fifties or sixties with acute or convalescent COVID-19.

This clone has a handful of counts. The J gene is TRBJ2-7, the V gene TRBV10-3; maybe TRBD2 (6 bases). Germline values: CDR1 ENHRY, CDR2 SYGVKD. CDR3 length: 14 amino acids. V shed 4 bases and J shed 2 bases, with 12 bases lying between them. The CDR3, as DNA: TGTGCCATCAGTGTCTTTGGGGAGGCCTACGAGCAGTACTTC. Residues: CAISVFGEAYEQYF.

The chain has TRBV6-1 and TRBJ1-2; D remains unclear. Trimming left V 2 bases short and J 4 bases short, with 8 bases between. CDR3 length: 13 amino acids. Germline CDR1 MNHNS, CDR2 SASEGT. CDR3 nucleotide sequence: TGTGCCAGCAGTGAAATGGGCAGCTATGGCTACACCTTC. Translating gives CASSEMGSYGYTF.

The CDR3 spells CASSPPVRGGGYTF. CDR3 nucleotides: TGTGCCAGCTCACCACCGGTTCGAGGTGGTGGCTACACCTTC. V is TRBV18 and J is TRBJ1-2, with unresolved D. V lost 0 bases, J lost 7 bases, and 12 bases lay in between. CDR1 is KGHSH, CDR2 LQKENI, per germline. CDR3 size: 14 residues.

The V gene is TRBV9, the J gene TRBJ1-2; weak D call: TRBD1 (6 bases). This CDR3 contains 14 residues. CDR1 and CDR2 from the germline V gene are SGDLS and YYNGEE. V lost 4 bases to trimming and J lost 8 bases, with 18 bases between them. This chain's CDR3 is CASSPSQADRGYTF. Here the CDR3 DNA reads TGTGCCAGCAGCCCCAGTCAGGCGGACAGAGGCTACACCTTC.

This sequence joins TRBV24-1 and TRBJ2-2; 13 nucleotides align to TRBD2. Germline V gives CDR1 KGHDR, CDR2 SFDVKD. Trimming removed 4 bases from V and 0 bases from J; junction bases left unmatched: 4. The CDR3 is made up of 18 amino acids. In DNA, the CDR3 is TGTGCCACCAGTGACCCGGGACTAGCGGGACCGAACACCGGGGAGCTGTTTTTT. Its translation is CATSDPGLAGPNTGELFF.

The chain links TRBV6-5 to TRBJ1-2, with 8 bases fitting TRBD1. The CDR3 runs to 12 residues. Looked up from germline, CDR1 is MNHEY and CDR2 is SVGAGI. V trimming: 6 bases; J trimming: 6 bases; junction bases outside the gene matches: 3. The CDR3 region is CASRGQGDGYTF. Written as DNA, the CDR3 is TGTGCCAGCAGAGGACAGGGTGATGGCTACACCTTC.